These 8 T cell receptor beta chains were all obtained from the same sample, sequenced in a study of cytomegalovirus exposure and HLA in healthy donors. Primers: 60 Vbeta forward and 13 Jbeta reverse. Some clones are missing from TCRdb's copy, which holds only in-frame ones; the method was immunoSEQ multiplex PCR. The table shows some 110,000 clones, with 55% to 65% occurring only once. Source material: PBMCs. These receptors were taken from a woman aged 25 to 39 in good health and CMV-seronegative.

V is TRBV11-2 and J is TRBJ2-7, with 8 bases lining up with TRBD1. In germline, CDR1 is SGHAT, CDR2 FQNNGV. The CDR3 loop spans 16 amino acids. Trimming cost V 4 bases and J 8 bases; bases outside gene matches: 16. CDR3 coding DNA: TGTGCCAGCAGCTCGACAATGACAGGACAGGGATCTCAGCAGTACTTC. It is translated as CASSSTMTGQGSQQYF.

The chain recombines TRBV7-8 with TRBJ2-3; 8 bases are shared with TRBD2. The CDR3 covers 15 residues. The trim removed 7 bases at V and 0 bases at J, leaving 6 bases unmatched. Germline-derived CDR1 and CDR2 are SGHVS and FQNEAQ. In DNA, the CDR3 is TGTGCCAGCACCCCGTCTAGCGGGAGCACAGATACGCAGTATTTT. Its protein product is CASTPSSGSTDTQYF.

The chain couples TRBV28 to TRBJ1-5; 7 bases fit TRBD1. With 5 bases clipped from V and 3 bases from J, the junction kept 4 bases outside the gene matches. Germline values: CDR1 MDHEN, CDR2 SYDVKM. The CDR3 sequence is 14 residues long. The CDR3 loop is CASSQRGPNQPQHF. Here the CDR3 DNA reads TGTGCCAGCAGTCAGAGGGGGCCCAATCAGCCCCAGCATTTT.

This clone was seen once. The chain uses TRBV28 and TRBJ1-5; 8 nucleotides agree with TRBD1. With 6 bases clipped from V and 0 bases from J, the junction kept 4 bases outside the gene matches. In germline, CDR1 is MDHEN, CDR2 SYDVKM. The CDR3 is made up of 15 amino acids. CDR3 region: CASRRQGNSNQPQHF. CDR3 in DNA: TGTGCCAGCAGGCGACAGGGGAATAGCAATCAGCCCCAGCATTTT.

The rearrangement links TRBV6-1 to TRBJ1-5; the D is unclear. Trimming shortened V by 4 bases and J by 7 bases, and 5 bases separated the two germline ends. Per the germline V gene, CDR1 is MNHNS and CDR2 is SASEGT. CDR3 length: 11 residues. CDR3 nucleotides: TGTGCCAGCAGTGGAGGGCAGCCCCAGCATTTT. It is translated as CASSGGQPQHF.

As to this clone: The junction shows a germline mismatch at one end, possibly a read error. The V call is TRBV7-9, the J call TRBJ2-7; D is ambiguous. Per the germline V gene, CDR1 is SEHNR and CDR2 is FQNEAQ (reference sequence). The CDR3 is made up of 12 amino acids. CDR3: CSSSLDTYEQYF. The CDR3 DNA follows: TGTTCCAGCAGCTTAGACACCTACGAGCAGTACTTC. Full variable domain (rest looked up from reference TRBV7-9 and TRBJ2-7): DTGVSQNPRHKITKRGQNVTFRCDPISEHNRLYWYRQTLGQGPEFLTYFQNEAQLEKSRLLSDRFSAERPKGSFSTLEIQRTEQGDSAMYLCSSSLDTYEQYFGPGTRLTVT.

The rearrangement uses TRBV19 and TRBJ1-2; 7 bases map to TRBD1. CDR1 is LNHDA, CDR2 SQIVND, per germline (reference sequence). CDR3 length: 14 residues. J lost 3 bases, V lost 7 bases, and 8 bases had no gene match. The CDR3 DNA reads TGTGCCAGTACCCTAGACAGGGACTACTATGGCTACACCTTC. This translates into CASTLDRDYYGYTF.

The chain carries TRBV11-3 and TRBJ2-7; D is possibly TRBD1 (6 bases). This CDR3 is built from 14 residues. V lost 6 bases and J lost 3, with 15 bases in between. CDR1 SGHNT and CDR2 YENEEA come from the germline V gene. CDR3 coding DNA: TGTGCCAGCAGTGTAGGGGGACAAAACTACGAGCAGTACTTC. Its protein product is CASSVGGQNYEQYF.